This T cell receptor beta chain was retrieved from a study of shared clonotypes between healthy human individuals. The CDR3 is 14 amino acids. Trimming took 0 bases from V and 3 from J, leaving 9 bases between them. Germline CDR1 is MGHRA and CDR2 is YSYEKL. Positively selected for CCR7, the CD45RO-negative cells used as naive CD8 cells excluded terminally differentiated effector memory CD45RA+ cells. Each of the donors was a healthy adult who was HIV-negative and had not had a recent acute infection or vaccination. The run depth of the assay was deep. This table comes from immunoSEQ multiplex PCR, and its TCRdb copy is limited to in-frame clones, with some not included. The data hold some 1,900,000 clones, with around 96% observed a single time.

The chain recombines TRBV4-1 with TRBJ2-7, with D possibly called TRBD1 or TRBD2 (5 bases each). The receptor comes from a man younger than 35 in good health. Specimen: naive CD8+ T cells sorted from blood. The CDR3 region is CASSQELGDYEQYF. CDR3 in DNA: TGCGCCAGCAGCCAAGAGTTGGGGGACTACGAGCAGTACTTC.